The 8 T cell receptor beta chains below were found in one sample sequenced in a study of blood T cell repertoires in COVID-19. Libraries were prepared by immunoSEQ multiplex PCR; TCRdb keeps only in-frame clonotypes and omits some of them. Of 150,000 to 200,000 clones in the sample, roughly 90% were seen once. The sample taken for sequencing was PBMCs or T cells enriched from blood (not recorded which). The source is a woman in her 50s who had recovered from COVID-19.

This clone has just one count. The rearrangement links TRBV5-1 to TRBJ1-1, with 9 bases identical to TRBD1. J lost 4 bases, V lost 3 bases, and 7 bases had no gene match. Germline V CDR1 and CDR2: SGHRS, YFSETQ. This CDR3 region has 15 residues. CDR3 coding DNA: TGCGCCAGCAGCTCAATACAGGGGGCTGGCACTGAAGCTTTCTTT. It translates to CASSSIQGAGTEAFF.

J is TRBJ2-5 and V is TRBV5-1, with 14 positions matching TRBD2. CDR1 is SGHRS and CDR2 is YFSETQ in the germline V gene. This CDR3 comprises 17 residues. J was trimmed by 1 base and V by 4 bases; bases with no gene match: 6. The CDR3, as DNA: TGCGCCAGCAGCCCAGAAGGACTAGCGGGGGGCCAAGAGACCCAGTACTTC. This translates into CASSPEGLAGGQETQYF.

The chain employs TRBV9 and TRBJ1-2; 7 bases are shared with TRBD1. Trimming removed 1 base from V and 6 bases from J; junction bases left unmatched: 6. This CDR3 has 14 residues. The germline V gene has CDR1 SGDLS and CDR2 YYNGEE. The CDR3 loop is CASSVYSGGDGYTF. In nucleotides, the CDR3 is TGTGCCAGCAGCGTATACTCAGGGGGTGATGGCTACACCTTC.

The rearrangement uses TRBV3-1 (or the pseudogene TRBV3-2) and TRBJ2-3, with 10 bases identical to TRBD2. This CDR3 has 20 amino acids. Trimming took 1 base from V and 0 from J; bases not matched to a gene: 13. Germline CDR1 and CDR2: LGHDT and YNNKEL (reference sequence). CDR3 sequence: CASSQGKVSSGGPSTDTQYF. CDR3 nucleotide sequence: TGTGCCAGCAGCCAAGGTAAGGTGAGTAGCGGGGGGCCTAGCACAGATACGCAGTATTTT.

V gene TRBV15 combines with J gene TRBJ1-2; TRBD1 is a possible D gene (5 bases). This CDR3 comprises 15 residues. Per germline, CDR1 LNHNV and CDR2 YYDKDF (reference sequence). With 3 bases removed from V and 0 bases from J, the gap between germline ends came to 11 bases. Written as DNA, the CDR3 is TGTGCCACCAGCAGCTCAGGGCGAACTAACTATGGCTACACCTTC. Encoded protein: CATSSSGRTNYGYTF.

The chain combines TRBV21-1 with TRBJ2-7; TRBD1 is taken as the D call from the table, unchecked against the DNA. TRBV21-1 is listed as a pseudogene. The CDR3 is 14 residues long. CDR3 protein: CARRGHSSSYEQYF. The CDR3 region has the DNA TGTGCCCGCCGAGGACACTCGAGCTCCTACGAGCAGTACTTC.

The chain's CDR3 is CASSHVATNYGDTQYF. The CDR3 nucleotides read TGTGCCAGCAGCCACGTAGCCACTAATTACGGGGATACGCAGTATTTT. The chain joins TRBV7-9 to TRBJ2-3; no definite D call. V lost 5 bases to trimming and J lost 6 bases, with 21 bases between them. The CDR3 runs 16 residues. Germline assignment: CDR1 SEHNR and CDR2 FQNEAQ (reference sequence).

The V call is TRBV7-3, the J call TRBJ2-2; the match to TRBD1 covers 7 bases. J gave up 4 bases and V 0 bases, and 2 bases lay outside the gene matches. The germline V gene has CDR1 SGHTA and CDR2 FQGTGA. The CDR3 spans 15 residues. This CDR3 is CASSLTGGGTGELFF. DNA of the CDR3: TGTGCCAGCAGCTTAACAGGGGGCGGCACCGGGGAGCTGTTTTTT.